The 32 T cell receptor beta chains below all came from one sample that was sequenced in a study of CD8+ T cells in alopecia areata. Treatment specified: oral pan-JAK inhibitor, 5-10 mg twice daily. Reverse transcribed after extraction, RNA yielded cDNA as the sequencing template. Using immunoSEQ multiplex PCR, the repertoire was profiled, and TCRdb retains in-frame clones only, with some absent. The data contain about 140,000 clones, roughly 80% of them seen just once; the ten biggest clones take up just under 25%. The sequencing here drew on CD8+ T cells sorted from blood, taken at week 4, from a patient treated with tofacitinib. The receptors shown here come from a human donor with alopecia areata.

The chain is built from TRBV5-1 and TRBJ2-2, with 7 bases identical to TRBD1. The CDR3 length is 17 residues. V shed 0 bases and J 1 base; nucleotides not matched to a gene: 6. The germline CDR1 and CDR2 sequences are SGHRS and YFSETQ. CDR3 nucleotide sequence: TGCGCCAGCAGCTTGGCCGAAGACAGGGTGAACACCGGGGAGCTGTTTTTT. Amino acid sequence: CASSLAEDRVNTGELFF. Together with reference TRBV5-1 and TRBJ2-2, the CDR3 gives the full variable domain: KAGVTQTPRYLIKTRGQQVTLSCSPISGHRSVSWYQQTPGQGLQFLFEYFSETQRNKGNFPGRFSGRQFSNSRSEMNVSTLELGDSALYLCASSLAEDRVNTGELFFGEGSRLTVL.

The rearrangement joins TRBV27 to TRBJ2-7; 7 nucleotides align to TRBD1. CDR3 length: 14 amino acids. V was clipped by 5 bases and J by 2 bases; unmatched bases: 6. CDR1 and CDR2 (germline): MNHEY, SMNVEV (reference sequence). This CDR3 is CASSLRDRAYEQYF. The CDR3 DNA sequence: TGTGCCAGCAGTCTCCGGGACAGAGCCTACGAGCAGTACTTC.

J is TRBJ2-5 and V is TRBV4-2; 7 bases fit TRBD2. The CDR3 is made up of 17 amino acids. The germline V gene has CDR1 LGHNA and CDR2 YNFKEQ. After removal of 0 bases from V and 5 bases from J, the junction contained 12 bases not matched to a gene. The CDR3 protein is CASSQEGSISGQETQYF. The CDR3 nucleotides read TGTGCCAGCAGCCAAGAAGGGAGTATTAGCGGGCAGGAGACCCAGTACTTC.

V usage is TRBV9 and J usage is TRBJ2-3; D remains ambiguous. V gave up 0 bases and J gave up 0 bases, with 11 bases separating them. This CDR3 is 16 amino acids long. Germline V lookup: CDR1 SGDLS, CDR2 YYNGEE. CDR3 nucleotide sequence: TGTGCCAGCAGCGTAGTAGGCAGGACCAGCACAGATACGCAGTATTTT. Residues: CASSVVGRTSTDTQYF.

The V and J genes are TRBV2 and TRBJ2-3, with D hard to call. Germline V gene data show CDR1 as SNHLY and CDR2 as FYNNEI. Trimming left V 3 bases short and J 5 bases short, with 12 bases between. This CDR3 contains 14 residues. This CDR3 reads CASSDLEHKDTQYF. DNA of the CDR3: TGTGCCAGCAGTGACCTAGAGCACAAAGATACGCAGTATTTT.

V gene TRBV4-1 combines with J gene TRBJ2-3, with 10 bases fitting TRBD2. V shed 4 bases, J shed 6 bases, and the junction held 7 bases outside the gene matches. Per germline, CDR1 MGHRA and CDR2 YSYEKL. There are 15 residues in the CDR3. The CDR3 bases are TGCGCCAGCAGCCGGGCTAGCGGGGGAGCCGATACGCAGTATTTT. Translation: CASSRASGGADTQYF.

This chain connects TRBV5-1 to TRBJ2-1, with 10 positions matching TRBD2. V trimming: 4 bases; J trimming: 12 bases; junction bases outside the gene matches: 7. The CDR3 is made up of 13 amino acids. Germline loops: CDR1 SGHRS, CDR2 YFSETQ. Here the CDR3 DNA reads TGCGCCAGCAGCCCTATCAGCGGGGGGGTGCAGTTCTTC. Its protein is CASSPISGGVQFF.

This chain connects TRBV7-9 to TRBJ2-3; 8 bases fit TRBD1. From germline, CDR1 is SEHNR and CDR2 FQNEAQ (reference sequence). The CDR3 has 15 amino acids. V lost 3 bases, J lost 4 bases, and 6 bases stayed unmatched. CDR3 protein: CASSFPDREADTQYF. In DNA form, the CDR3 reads TGTGCCAGCAGCTTTCCGGACAGGGAAGCAGATACGCAGTATTTT. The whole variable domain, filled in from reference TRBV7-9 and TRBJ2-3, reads DTGVSQNPRHKITKRGQNVTFRCDPISEHNRLYWYRQTLGQGPEFLTYFQNEAQLEKSRLLSDRFSAERPKGSFSTLEIQRTEQGDSAMYLCASSFPDREADTQYFGPGTRLTVL.

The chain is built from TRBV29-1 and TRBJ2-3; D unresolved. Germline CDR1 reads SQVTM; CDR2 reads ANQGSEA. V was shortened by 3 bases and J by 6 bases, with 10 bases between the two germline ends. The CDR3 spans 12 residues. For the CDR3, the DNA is TGCAGCGTTGAGGCCCTCGCGGATACGCAGTATTTT. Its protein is CSVEALADTQYF.

The CDR3 coding sequence is TGTGCCAGCAGCTTTGGGTGGACTAGCGGGGGGCTGTCCTACGAGCAGTACTTC. Protein sequence: CASSFGWTSGGLSYEQYF. The rearrangement uses TRBV7-2 and TRBJ2-7, with 14 bases lining up with TRBD2. This CDR3 is 18 amino acids long. Germline V lookup: CDR1 SGHTA, CDR2 FQGNSA. Germline trimming cut 3 bases from V and 1 base from J; bases unmatched to any gene: 8.

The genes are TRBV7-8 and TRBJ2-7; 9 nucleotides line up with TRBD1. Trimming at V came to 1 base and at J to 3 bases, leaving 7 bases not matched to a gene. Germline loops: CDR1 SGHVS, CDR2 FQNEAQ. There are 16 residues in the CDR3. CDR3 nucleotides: TGTGCCAGCAGCTTAGTTTACGGGACAGGGAGCTACGAGCAGTACTTC. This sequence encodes CASSLVYGTGSYEQYF.

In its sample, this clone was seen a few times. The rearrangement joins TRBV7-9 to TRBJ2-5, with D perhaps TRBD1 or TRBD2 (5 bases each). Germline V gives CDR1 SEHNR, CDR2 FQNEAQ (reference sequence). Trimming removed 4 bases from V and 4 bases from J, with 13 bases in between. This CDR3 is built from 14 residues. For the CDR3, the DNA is TGTGCCAGCAGCTCGGGACCCACGGGAGAGACCCAGTACTTC. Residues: CASSSGPTGETQYF.

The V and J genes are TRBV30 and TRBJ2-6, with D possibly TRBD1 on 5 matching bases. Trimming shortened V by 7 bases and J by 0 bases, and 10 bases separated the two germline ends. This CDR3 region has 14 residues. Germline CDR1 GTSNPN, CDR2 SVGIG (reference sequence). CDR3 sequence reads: CAFSRVSGANVLTF. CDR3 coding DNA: TGTGCCTTCTCCAGGGTCTCTGGGGCCAACGTCCTGACTTTC. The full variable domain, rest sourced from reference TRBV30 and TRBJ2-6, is SQTIHQWPATLVQPVGSPLSLECTVEGTSNPNLYWYRQAAGRGLQLLFYSVGIGQISSEVPQNLSASRPQDRQFILSSKKLLLSDSGFYLCAFSRVSGANVLTFGAGSRLTVL.

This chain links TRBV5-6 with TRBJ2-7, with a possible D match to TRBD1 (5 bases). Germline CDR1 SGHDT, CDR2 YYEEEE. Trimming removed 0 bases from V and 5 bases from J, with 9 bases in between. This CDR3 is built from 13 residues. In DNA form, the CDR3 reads TGTGCCAGCAGCTTGGGACAGTTCAACGAGCAGTACTTC. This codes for CASSLGQFNEQYF.

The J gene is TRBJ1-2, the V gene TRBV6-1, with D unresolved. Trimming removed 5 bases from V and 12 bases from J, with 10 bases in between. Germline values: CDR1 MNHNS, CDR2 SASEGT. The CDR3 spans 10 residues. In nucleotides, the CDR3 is TGTGCCAGCAGTCACTATCCCCACACCTTC. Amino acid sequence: CASSHYPHTF.

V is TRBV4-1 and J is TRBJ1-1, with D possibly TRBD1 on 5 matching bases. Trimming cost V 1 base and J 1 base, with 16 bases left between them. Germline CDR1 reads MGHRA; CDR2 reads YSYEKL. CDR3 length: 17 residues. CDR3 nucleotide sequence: TGCGCCAGCAGCCAAGTAACTTTTTCGGGGGGGAACACTGAAGCTTTCTTT. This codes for CASSQVTFSGGNTEAFF.

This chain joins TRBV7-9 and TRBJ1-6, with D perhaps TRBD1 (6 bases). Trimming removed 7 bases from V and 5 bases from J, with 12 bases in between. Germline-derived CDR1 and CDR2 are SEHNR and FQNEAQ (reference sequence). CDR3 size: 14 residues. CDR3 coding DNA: TGTGCCAGCATGACCGACAGGCATAATTCACCCCTCCACTTT. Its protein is CASMTDRHNSPLHF.

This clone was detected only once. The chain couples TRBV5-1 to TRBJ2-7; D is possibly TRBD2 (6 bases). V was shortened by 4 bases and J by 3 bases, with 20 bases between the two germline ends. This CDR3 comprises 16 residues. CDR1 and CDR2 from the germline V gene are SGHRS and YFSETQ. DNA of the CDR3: TGCGCCAGCAGCGCAACCACCGGGAGAAAGGGCTACGAGCAGTACTTC. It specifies CASSATTGRKGYEQYF.

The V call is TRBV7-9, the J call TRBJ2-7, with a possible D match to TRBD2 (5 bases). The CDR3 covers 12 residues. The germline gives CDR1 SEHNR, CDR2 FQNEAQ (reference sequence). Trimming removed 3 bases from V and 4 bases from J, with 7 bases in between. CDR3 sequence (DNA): TGTGCCAGCAGCTTCCGGGGATACGAGCAGTACTTC. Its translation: CASSFRGYEQYF.

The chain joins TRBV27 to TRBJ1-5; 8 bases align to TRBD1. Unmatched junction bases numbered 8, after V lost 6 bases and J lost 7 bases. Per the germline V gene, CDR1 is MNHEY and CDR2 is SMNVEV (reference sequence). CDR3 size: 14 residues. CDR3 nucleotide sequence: TGTGCCAGCAGGTTAACAGGGGGAGGGCAGCCCCAGCATTTT. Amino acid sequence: CASRLTGGGQPQHF.

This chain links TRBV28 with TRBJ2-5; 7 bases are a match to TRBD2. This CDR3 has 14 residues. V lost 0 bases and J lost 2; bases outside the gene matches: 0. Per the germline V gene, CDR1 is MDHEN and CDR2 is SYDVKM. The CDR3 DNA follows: TGTGCCAGCAGTTTATGGGGACTACAAGAGACCCAGTACTTC. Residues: CASSLWGLQETQYF.

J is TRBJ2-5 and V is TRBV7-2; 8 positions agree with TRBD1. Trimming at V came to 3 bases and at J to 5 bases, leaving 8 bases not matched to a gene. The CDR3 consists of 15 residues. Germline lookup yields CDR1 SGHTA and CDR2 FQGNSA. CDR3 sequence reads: CASSFLPGQEETQYF. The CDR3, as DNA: TGTGCCAGCAGCTTTTTACCGGGACAGGAGGAGACCCAGTACTTC.

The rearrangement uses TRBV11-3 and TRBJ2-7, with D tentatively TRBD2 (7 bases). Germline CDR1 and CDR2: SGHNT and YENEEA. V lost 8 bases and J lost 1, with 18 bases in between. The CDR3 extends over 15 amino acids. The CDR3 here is CASSSLRGRSYEQYF. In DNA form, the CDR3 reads TGTGCCAGCTCCTCCTTGCGGGGGCGATCCTACGAGCAGTACTTC.

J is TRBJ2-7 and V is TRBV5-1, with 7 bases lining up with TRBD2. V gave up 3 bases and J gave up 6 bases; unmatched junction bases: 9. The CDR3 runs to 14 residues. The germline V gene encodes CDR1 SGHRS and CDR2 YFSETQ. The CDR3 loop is CASSWTTSWPEQYF. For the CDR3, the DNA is TGCGCCAGCAGCTGGACGACTAGCTGGCCCGAGCAGTACTTC. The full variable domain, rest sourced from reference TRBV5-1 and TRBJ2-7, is KAGVTQTPRYLIKTRGQQVTLSCSPISGHRSVSWYQQTPGQGLQFLFEYFSETQRNKGNFPGRFSGRQFSNSRSEMNVSTLELGDSALYLCASSWTTSWPEQYFGPGTRLTVT.

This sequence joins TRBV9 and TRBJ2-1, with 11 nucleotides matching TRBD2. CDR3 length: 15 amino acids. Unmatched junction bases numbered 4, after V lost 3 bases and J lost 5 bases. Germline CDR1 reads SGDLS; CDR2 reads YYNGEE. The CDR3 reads CASSAGTSGDNEQFF. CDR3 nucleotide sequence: TGTGCCAGCAGCGCCGGGACTAGCGGAGACAATGAGCAGTTCTTC. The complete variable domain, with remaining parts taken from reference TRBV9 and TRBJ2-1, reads DSGVTQTPKHLITATGQRVTLRCSPRSGDLSVYWYQQSLDQGLQFLIQYYNGEERAKGNILERFSAQQFPDLHSELNLSSLELGDSALYFCASSAGTSGDNEQFFGPGTRLTVL.

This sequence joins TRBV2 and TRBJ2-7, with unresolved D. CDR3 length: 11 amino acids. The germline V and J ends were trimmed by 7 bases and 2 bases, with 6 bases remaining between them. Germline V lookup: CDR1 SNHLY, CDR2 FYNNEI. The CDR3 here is CASTEAYEQYF. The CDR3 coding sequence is TGTGCCAGCACCGAAGCCTACGAGCAGTACTTC.

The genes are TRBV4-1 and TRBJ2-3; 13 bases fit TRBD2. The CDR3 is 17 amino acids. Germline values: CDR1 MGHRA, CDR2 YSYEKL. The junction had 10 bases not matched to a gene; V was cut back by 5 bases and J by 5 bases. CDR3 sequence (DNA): TGCGCCAGCAGCTCGCCGACTAGCGGGGGGATTGAAGATACGCAGTATTTT. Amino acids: CASSSPTSGGIEDTQYF.

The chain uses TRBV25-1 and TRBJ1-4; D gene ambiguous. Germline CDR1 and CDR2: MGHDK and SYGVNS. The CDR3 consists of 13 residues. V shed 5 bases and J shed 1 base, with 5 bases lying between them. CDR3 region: CASSFLTNEKLFF. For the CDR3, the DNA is TGTGCCAGCAGTTTTCTAACTAATGAAAAACTGTTTTTT.

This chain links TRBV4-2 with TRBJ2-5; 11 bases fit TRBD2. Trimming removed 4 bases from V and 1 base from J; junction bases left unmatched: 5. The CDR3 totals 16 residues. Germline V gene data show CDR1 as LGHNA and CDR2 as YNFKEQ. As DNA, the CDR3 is TGTGCCAGCAGCCCGCTAGCGGGGGGTTCCCAAGAGACCCAGTACTTC. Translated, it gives CASSPLAGGSQETQYF.

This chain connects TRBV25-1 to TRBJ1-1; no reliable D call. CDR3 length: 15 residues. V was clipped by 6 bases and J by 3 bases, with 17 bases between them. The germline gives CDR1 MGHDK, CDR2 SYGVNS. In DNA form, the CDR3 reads TGTGCCAGCAGGCCAAGGACCGGGCGGGACACTGAAGCTTTCTTT. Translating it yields CASRPRTGRDTEAFF.

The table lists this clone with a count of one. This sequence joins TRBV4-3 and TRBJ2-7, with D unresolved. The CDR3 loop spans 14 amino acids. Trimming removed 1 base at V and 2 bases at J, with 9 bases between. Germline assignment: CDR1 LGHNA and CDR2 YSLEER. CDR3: CASSQGVGPYEQYF. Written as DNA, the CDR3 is TGCGCCAGCAGCCAAGGGGTTGGGCCCTACGAGCAGTACTTC.

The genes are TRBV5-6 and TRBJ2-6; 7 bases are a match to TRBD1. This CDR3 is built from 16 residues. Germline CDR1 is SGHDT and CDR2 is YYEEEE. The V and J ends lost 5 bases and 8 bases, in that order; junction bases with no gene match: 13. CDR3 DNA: TGTGCCAGCAGACCGCGACAGGGTAATACCCCCAACGTCCTGACTTTC. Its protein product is CASRPRQGNTPNVLTF. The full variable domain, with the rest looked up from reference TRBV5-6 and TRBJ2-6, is DAGVTQSPTHLIKTRGQQVTLRCSPKSGHDTVSWYQQALGQGPQFIFQYYEEEERQRGNFPDRFSGHQFPNYSSELNVNALLLGDSALYLCASRPRQGNTPNVLTFGAGSRLTVL.